The sequence of this T cell receptor (beta chain) was determined in a study of T cells in Graves' hyperthyroidism and ophthalmopathy. The CDR3 spans 17 residues. V lost 5 bases, J lost 3 bases, and 10 bases stayed unmatched. The V gene's germline CDR1 is MNHEY and CDR2 SMNVEV (reference sequence). Amplification of TCR beta CDR3 regions was performed using RNA transcripts as template. First-round RT-PCR targeting the TCR CDR3 was performed with the HTBI primer set. TCRdb independently ran MiXCR on the multiplex PCR reads; one entry per CDR3 protein. The profile covers approximately 630,000 distinct CDR3 sequences, with under 20% appearing a single time and approximately 3.9% taken by the ten largest. This clonotype was counted many times.

The sequenced sample consisted of blood. The chain couples TRBV27 to TRBJ2-4; 10 positions agree with TRBD1. The receptor was isolated from a woman in her 30s with Graves' hyperthyroidism. For the CDR3, the DNA is TGTGCCAGCAGTGACCCGACAGGGGGCTTTGACAAAAACATTCAGTACTTC. It yields the protein CASSDPTGGFDKNIQYF.